Listed below are T cell receptor beta chains from one sample, sequenced in a study of cytomegalovirus exposure and HLA in healthy donors. Using immunoSEQ multiplex PCR, the repertoire was profiled, and TCRdb retains in-frame clones only, with some absent. The profile shows some 140,000 clones, 70% to 90% of them singletons. Sequenced: PBMCs. Receptor source: a woman between 25 and 40 years old in good health and CMV-seropositive. The CDR3 runs from the conserved cysteine through the conserved F or W. Each record gives: D gene, V gene, J gene, clone size, CDR3 protein, CDR3 DNA. D genes are given only for firm matches. The size field is filled for only some rows; it gives once, few, many or a size class.

>TRBD2|TRBV7-8|TRBJ2-5|.
CASSLRRRSGTSVDQQETQYF
TGTGCCAGCAGCCTACGAAGACGTTCCGGGACTAGCGTCGACCAGCAAGAGACCCAGTACTTC
>.|TRBV7-6|TRBJ2-2|.
CASSLAEGGELFF
TGTGCCAGCAGCTTAGCGGAGGGCGGGGAGCTGTTTTTT
>.|TRBV6-1|TRBJ2-7|.
CASSAPGYEQYF
TGTGCCAGCAGTGCCCCGGGCTACGAGCAGTACTTC
>.|TRBV2|TRBJ1-2|.
CASRDSSGYGYTF
TGTGCCAGCAGGGACAGCTCGGGATATGGCTACACCTTC
>.|TRBV7-3|TRBJ2-1|.
CASSLTISRGLYNEQFF
TGTGCCAGCAGCTTAACGATCTCCCGGGGGTTATACAATGAGCAGTTCTTC
>TRBD1|TRBV18|TRBJ2-2|.
CASSPRGQGANTGELFF
TGTGCCAGCTCACCACGCGGACAGGGCGCGAACACCGGGGAGCTGTTTTTT
>.|TRBV28|TRBJ2-7|once
CASSLGLYEQYF
TGTGCCAGCAGTTTGGGCCTGTACGAGCAGTACTTC
>.|TRBV7-9|TRBJ2-2|.
CASSSVGGTGELFF
TGTGCCAGCAGTTCCGTGGGAGGCACCGGGGAGCTGTTTTTT
>.|TRBV15|TRBJ1-4|.
CATRGGANEKLFF
TGTGCCACCAGGGGAGGGGCTAATGAAAAACTGTTTTTT
>.|TRBV7-9|TRBJ2-7|.
CASSLDSNTYEQYF
TGTGCCAGCAGCTTAGACAGTAATACCTACGAGCAGTACTTC
>TRBD1|TRBV2|TRBJ1-2|.
CASTTDRGGGYTF
TGTGCCAGCACTACCGACAGGGGTGGGGGCTACACCTTC
>.|TRBV18|TRBJ2-5|.
CASLPRAQETQYF
TGTGCCAGCTTGCCCAGGGCTCAAGAGACCCAGTACTTC
>TRBD2|TRBV28|TRBJ2-7|.
CASSFGTSGGHEQYF
TGTGCCAGCAGTTTCGGGACTAGCGGGGGACACGAGCAGTACTTC
>TRBD1|TRBV10-3|TRBJ2-1|.
CAISDWDREQFF
TGTGCCATCAGTGACTGGGACAGAGAGCAGTTCTTC
>.|TRBV5-4|TRBJ2-1|few
CASSRDGYNEQFF
TGTGCCAGCAGTCGAGACGGGTACAATGAGCAGTTCTTC
>TRBD2|TRBV6-6|TRBJ2-1|.
CASSGGLADYNEQFF
TGTGCCAGCAGTGGGGGACTAGCGGACTACAATGAGCAGTTCTTC
>TRBD2|TRBV18|TRBJ2-2|.
CASSPLAGEVTGELFF
TGTGCCAGCTCACCACTTGCGGGAGAGGTCACCGGGGAGCTGTTTTTT
>.|TRBV19|TRBJ1-1|.
CASSWGLRDEAFF
TGTGCCAGTTCCTGGGGGCTGAGGGACGAAGCTTTCTTT
>.|TRBV28|TRBJ2-4|.
CASTNGLAKNIQYF
TGTGCCAGCACAAACGGACTAGCCAAAAACATTCAGTACTTC
>.|TRBV9|TRBJ2-1|.
CASSGSGDSYNEQFF
TGTGCCAGCAGCGGAAGCGGTGACTCCTACAATGAGCAGTTCTTC
>.|TRBV28|TRBJ2-1|.
CASSLTNSNEQFF
TGTGCCAGCAGTCTAACGAACTCCAATGAGCAGTTCTTC
>.|TRBV5-1|TRBJ1-3|.
CASSYDMGLASGNTIYF
TGCGCCAGCAGCTACGACATGGGTTTGGCCTCTGGAAACACCATATATTTT
>.|TRBV4-2|TRBJ1-2|.
CASSQARGNGYTF
TGTGCCAGCAGCCAAGCAAGGGGGAATGGCTACACCTTC
>.|TRBV7-9|TRBJ2-7|few
CASSLEYRERYEQYF
TGTGCCAGCAGCTTAGAGTACAGGGAGAGATACGAGCAGTACTTC
>.|TRBV2|TRBJ1-2|few
CASGQDSGYTF
TGTGCCAGCGGCCAGGACTCTGGCTACACCTTC
>.|TRBV29-1|TRBJ2-7|.
CSVRVSLYEQYF
TGCAGCGTTCGGGTCAGCCTCTACGAGCAGTACTTC
>.|TRBV15|TRBJ2-2|.
CATSGRGLGTGELFF
TGTGCCACCAGCGGTAGAGGACTCGGCACCGGGGAGCTGTTTTTT
>TRBD2|TRBV5-1|TRBJ2-2|.
CASSLGFPGLENTGELFF
TGCGCCAGCAGCTTGGGATTCCCGGGACTAGAAAACACCGGGGAGCTGTTTTTT
>.|TRBV6-5|TRBJ2-7|.
CASRTGSSSYEQYF
TGTGCCAGCAGAACAGGGTCATCGTCGTACGAGCAGTACTTC
>TRBD2|TRBV19|TRBJ2-1|.
CASSLRLAGTHEQFF
TGTGCCAGTAGTCTAAGACTAGCGGGAACACATGAGCAGTTCTTC
>.|TRBV7-2|TRBJ2-4|.
CASSATGGVGIQYF
TGTGCCAGCAGCGCCACAGGGGGGGTCGGCATTCAGTACTTC
>TRBD2|TRBV7-8|TRBJ2-1|.
CASSPGTSGHGGQFF
TGTGCCAGCAGCCCCGGGACTAGCGGACACGGCGGGCAGTTCTTC
>TRBD2|TRBV18|TRBJ2-3|.
CASSPTGEGDTQYF
TGTGCCAGCTCACCGACGGGGGAGGGAGATACGCAGTATTTT
>.|TRBV27|TRBJ2-2|.
CASRLASVTGELFF
TGTGCCAGCAGGTTAGCTAGCGTGACCGGGGAGCTGTTTTTT
>.|TRBV10-2|TRBJ1-2|.
CASSDQGRLGYTF
TGCGCCAGCAGTGACCAGGGAAGGTTGGGCTACACCTTC
>TRBD2|TRBV2|TRBJ2-3|.
CASSEWEALAGGTDTQYF
TGTGCCAGCAGTGAATGGGAGGCACTAGCGGGGGGCACAGATACGCAGTATTTT
>TRBD1|TRBV28|TRBJ1-5|.
CASSNPRGQFGAQHF
TGTGCCAGCAGTAACCCCAGGGGGCAGTTTGGGGCCCAGCATTTT
>.|TRBV5-4|TRBJ1-2|.
CASSSYRFNYGYTF
TGTGCCAGCAGCTCATACAGGTTTAACTATGGCTACACCTTC